The 15 T cell receptor beta chains presented below share a single source sample, sequenced in a study of early T cells in non-severe SARS-CoV-2 infection. MiXCR, applied by TCRdb to the 5' RACE reads, yields one record per CDR3 protein. Of 70,000 to 75,000 distinct CDR3 sequences in the sample, 9% to 15% are singletons; the top ten hold around 4%. Specimen: whole blood. These receptors originate from an adult who was a healthcare worker with PCR-confirmed SARS-CoV-2 infection or an uninfected control (not recorded which).

J is TRBJ2-1 and V is TRBV3-1; weak D call: TRBD2 (5 bases). This CDR3 region has 16 residues. CDR1 and CDR2 from the germline V gene are LGHDT and YNNKEL (reference sequence). Trimming took 0 bases from V and 9 from J, leaving 18 bases between them. CDR3: CASSQDPRSRAGEQFF. The DNA of the CDR3 is TGTGCCAGCAGCCAAGACCCCCGATCGAGGGCGGGTGAGCAGTTCTTC.

The chain couples TRBV28 to TRBJ2-2; no definite D call. Germline V gene sequence: CDR1 MDHEN, CDR2 SYDVKM. Trimming stripped 1 base from V and 5 bases from J, with 8 bases between. CDR3 length: 14 residues. CDR3 in DNA: TGTGCCAGCAGTTTATACGCTTTTACCGGGGAGCTGTTTTTT. Its protein is CASSLYAFTGELFF.

This clonotype was observed a handful of times. This chain links TRBV5-4 with TRBJ2-1; 9 bases are shared with TRBD2. This CDR3 has 16 residues. Germline V gene sequence: CDR1 SGHNT, CDR2 YYREEE (reference sequence). J lost 6 bases, V lost 0 bases, and 7 bases had no gene match. This CDR3 reads CASSLGAGGPSNEQFF. CDR3 DNA sequence: TGTGCCAGCAGCTTGGGCGCGGGAGGGCCTAGCAATGAGCAGTTCTTC. The variable domain in full, with the rest retrieved from reference TRBV5-4 and TRBJ2-1, is ETGVTQSPTHLIKTRGQQVTLRCSSQSGHNTVSWYQQALGQGPQFIFQYYREEENGRGNFPPRFSGLQFPNYSSELNVNALELDDSALYLCASSLGAGGPSNEQFFGPGTRLTVL.

This clonotype came up many times. The gene calls are TRBV5-4 and TRBJ1-1; no clear D gene. Germline V gene sequence: CDR1 SGHNT, CDR2 YYREEE (reference sequence). This CDR3 contains 14 residues. V was pared by 2 bases and J by 4 bases, with 12 bases between. Written as DNA, the CDR3 is TGTGCCAGCAGCTTACGGGGATCCCTCACTGAAGCTTTCTTT. It yields the protein CASSLRGSLTEAFF.

This clonotype was found many times. The chain employs TRBV19 and TRBJ2-3; D gene uncertain. Germline assignment: CDR1 LNHDA and CDR2 SQIVND (reference sequence). V lost 3 bases to trimming and J lost 0 bases, with 13 bases between them. The CDR3 runs 16 residues. CDR3 nucleotide sequence: TGTGCCAGTAGTATCGGCCAGACCACTAGCACAGATACGCAGTATTTT. This translates into CASSIGQTTSTDTQYF.

This clonotype was found many times. The V call is TRBV20-1, the J call TRBJ2-3, with D uncertain. CDR1 and CDR2 from the germline V gene are DFQATT and SNEGSKA (reference sequence). V was shortened by 3 bases and J by 1 base, with 11 bases between the two germline ends. This CDR3 contains 14 residues. The CDR3, as DNA: TGCAGTGCTAGGGGGAATTTGGGCACAGATACGCAGTATTTT. Its translation is CSARGNLGTDTQYF.

V gene TRBV7-9 combines with J gene TRBJ2-5; weak D call: TRBD2 (5 bases). V lost 5 bases and J lost 5, with 15 bases in between. Germline loops: CDR1 SEHNR, CDR2 FQNEAQ (reference sequence). The CDR3 covers 14 residues. The CDR3 region has the DNA TGTGCCAGCAGCCCCGGACTGCTAACGGAGACCCAGTACTTC. This gives the protein CASSPGLLTETQYF.

In its sample, this clonotype was seen many times. The chain combines TRBV5-1 with TRBJ2-1; unclear D gene. The germline gives CDR1 SGHRS, CDR2 YFSETQ. This CDR3 contains 12 residues. V was cut by 1 base and J by 10 bases, with 9 bases left in between. This CDR3 is CASSLWSQEQFF. The CDR3 nucleotides are TGCGCCAGCAGCTTGTGGTCACAAGAGCAGTTCTTC.

This clonotype has just a few counts. The chain employs TRBV20-1 and TRBJ2-1; 8 nucleotides align to TRBD2. The CDR3 contains 16 residues. J lost 4 bases, V lost 0 bases, and 8 bases had no gene match. Germline lookup yields CDR1 DFQATT and CDR2 SNEGSKA (reference sequence). This CDR3 reads CSARDPSSGRYNEQFF. The CDR3 DNA sequence: TGCAGTGCTAGAGATCCGTCTAGCGGGCGGTACAATGAGCAGTTCTTC.

This clonotype was seen many times. The V and J genes are TRBV29-1 and TRBJ1-1; 8 positions agree with TRBD1. The V gene end was trimmed by 7 bases and the J gene end by 1 base; junction bases not matched to a gene: 26. The CDR3 contains 20 residues. The germline V gene has CDR1 SQVTM and CDR2 ANQGSEA. As DNA, the CDR3 is TGCAGCGGGGGATGGCCGGGACAGGATATCATGAAGGGCCAGAACACTGAAGCTTTCTTT. This encodes CSGGWPGQDIMKGQNTEAFF.

This clonotype was found many times. This chain uses TRBV20-1 with TRBJ1-2; D unclear. Looked up from germline, CDR1 is DFQATT and CDR2 is SNEGSKA (reference sequence). V was trimmed by 2 bases and J by 7 bases, leaving 8 bases between them. The CDR3 is made up of 11 amino acids. CDR3 bases: TGCAGTGCTAGACCCCATCGTGGCTACACCTTC. It encodes CSARPHRGYTF.

This clonotype was picked up a small number of times. This chain uses TRBV5-1 with TRBJ2-1; 12 positions agree with TRBD2. CDR1 is SGHRS and CDR2 is YFSETQ in the germline V gene. The V gene end was trimmed by 7 bases and the J gene end by 0 bases; junction bases not matched to a gene: 14. The CDR3 loop spans 19 amino acids. The DNA for the CDR3 is TGCGCCAGCTCCTCGCGAGGGGCTAGCGGGAGGGGCTCCTACAATGAGCAGTTCTTC. Translation: CASSSRGASGRGSYNEQFF.

This clonotype was observed a few times. The gene calls are TRBV2 and TRBJ2-1; 9 nucleotides line up with TRBD2. Germline lookup yields CDR1 SNHLY and CDR2 FYNNEI. V gave up 7 bases and J gave up 12 bases; unmatched junction bases: 13. This CDR3 region has 14 residues. Here the CDR3 DNA reads TGTGCCAGCAATGCGGGACTAGCTACCATGGGGCAGTTCTTC. This encodes CASNAGLATMGQFF.

This clonotype was detected ten times or more. The chain combines TRBV6-1 with TRBJ2-5; 7 bases agree with TRBD2. The V and J ends lost 7 bases and 1 base, in that order; junction bases with no gene match: 9. This CDR3 is built from 15 residues. Germline V gene lookup returns CDR1 MNHNS and CDR2 SASEGT. Here the CDR3 reads CASILQAGTQETQYF. CDR3 DNA sequence: TGTGCCAGCATTCTACAAGCGGGGACCCAAGAGACCCAGTACTTC.

This clonotype was picked up a small number of times. Here the CDR3 DNA reads TGCAGTGCTAGATCGGGAGTGGCAAGCCAGCCCCAGCATTTT. It translates to CSARSGVASQPQHF. The V gene is TRBV20-1, the J gene TRBJ1-5, with D unclear. Germline V gives CDR1 DFQATT, CDR2 SNEGSKA (reference sequence). The CDR3 loop spans 14 amino acids. V was cut by 2 bases and J by 7 bases, with 15 bases left in between.